This T cell receptor beta chain is drawn from a study of cytomegalovirus exposure and HLA in healthy donors (dated by TCRdb to 2015 to 2018). Turning to the overall study: An earlier analysis of about 560 of the donors reported under 300 Gb of sequence data and some 110 million unique TCR beta sequences obtained from some 170 million T cells. Around 300 gigabases of sequencing data and 78 million or so unique TCR sequences were included in an early release covering 550 to 650 HLA-typed donors. Of the approximately 400 genotyped donors, 81% were placed in the genetic ancestry cluster associated with self-reported Caucasian donors. The aim of the study was to test whether cataloging public T cell receptors could identify signatures of past pathogen exposure. Using immunosequencing, the study profiled T cell repertoires from roughly 650 subjects and related those repertoires to cytomegalovirus serostatus. A separate validation cohort of roughly 120 different subjects was used in addition to the approximately 700-subject first cohort. To predict cytomegalovirus infection status, the study combined high-throughput TCR immunosequencing, statistical association of individual TCRs with disease status, and machine learning. A later analysis re-examined previously published TCR beta repertoires from just over 650 donors and added high-resolution HLA genotyping to investigate patterns of TCR occurrence. The later analysis used no new phenotypic data to find candidate immune exposures, relying instead on TCR beta sequences and their occurrence across donors. An earlier analysis of 587 of the donors used high-throughput TCR beta sequencing to judge whether each TCR beta V gene segment behaved as functional or pseudogenic. Donor age, sex, ethnicity and CMV serostatus were collected together with the repertoire data. In a later genetic analysis, genome-wide SNP genotypes for about 65% of the roughly 670 donors were used, and that subset was treated as a discovery cohort. Every discovery cohort repertoire had been produced on one sequencing platform. Both class I and class II loci were covered by HLA typing, at four-digit resolution. The number of typed donors differed by locus: roughly 629-640 for A, B, C, DRB1 and DQB1; approximately 530 for DQA1; around 580 for DPA1; and some 470 for DPB1. Because of strong linkage in the cohort, five DR-DQ haplotypes were treated as single units for association and clustering. On average, roughly 240,000 unique TCR beta nucleotide sequences were sequenced per donor among about 400 genotyped donors of the cohort, with 15% to 20% of those sequences being non-productive. The research as a whole found: According to a later analysis, most CMV-associated TCR beta chains appeared to be HLA-restricted, and the HLA associations seemed to be driven largely by CMV exposure. According to a later genetic analysis, donors in an Asian-associated ancestry cluster had fewer N-insertions in productive TCRs than the approximately 650-donor mean. While some public TCRs were present in many individuals, most TCR sequences turned up only very rarely across donors. A group of highly shared sequence variants was considered likely to be a technical artifact of the sequencing pipeline. In vitro tests confirmed that a few of the cytomegalovirus-associated TCR beta chains recognize cytomegalovirus antigens. Strong co-occurrence of HLA alleles, especially DR and DQ, made assigning TCR associations to individual alleles difficult. Linkage disequilibrium might explain the correlated functional status among segregating V segments, but an unknown experimental factor could not be ruled out. Compared with equally common non-associated chains, HLA-associated TCR beta chains in a later analysis were more clonally expanded and had lower generation probabilities. The study gave a list of around 170 TCR beta chains associated with cytomegalovirus. In an earlier analysis of around 600 of the donors, most TCR beta V segments appeared in productive rearrangements about 87% or about 30% of the time, broadly matching IMGT annotations. A further reported finding was that TCR beta sequences accurately predicted the HLA-A and HLA-B alleles for most subjects in the first cohort. The 87-base-pair reads could not distinguish some IMGT-functional V segments, including TRBV6-2 and TRBV6-3, so those segments were excluded. Immune exposure information for the cohort was limited to CMV serostatus. Cytomegalovirus status was reported to be diagnosed by the classifier with high specificity and sensitivity in both the original and validation cohorts. The earlier analysis of almost 600 of the donors excluded roughly 16 rarely observed V segments, including chromosome 9 orphons, because counts were too low. An association between a missense DCLRE1C variant and V-gene and J-gene trimming of TCR beta chains was found in a later genetic analysis and replicated in an independent cohort. The authors suggested that the approach could potentially be generalized to other disease states and immunological phenotypes. The presence/absence analyses assumed that sequencing depth was roughly uniform across donors, and that assumption may not be true. This cohort had only TCR beta chains sequenced, and the lack of alpha or paired-chain data limited which features could be detected. Because some donors lacked HLA typing at each locus, the association tests relied only on the typed subset. At a false discovery rate of 0.05, a later analysis linked approximately 18,000 TCR beta sequences to specific HLA alleles. According to a later analysis, TCR association rates differed among HLA loci, with DRB1 alleles showing the most associated TCRs and HLA-C alleles showing the fewest. A later analysis reported that several top co-occurrence clusters appeared linked to parvovirus B19, influenza, CMV and Epstein-Barr virus.

As for this clone: Its antigen target is currently unknown. No base quality values were provided; no much bigger clone lies one nucleotide off.

The cohort consisted of more than 650 healthy bone marrow donors. At the time of sampling, every cohort member was nominally healthy, though immune exposures that went unrecorded were likely present. The donor tested CMV seropositive and was one of the 289 seropositive cohort members. Each donor provided a peripheral blood sample, and peripheral blood mononuclear cells were used for TCR beta sequencing. The Qiagen DNeasy Blood Extraction Kit was used to extract genomic DNA from the blood cell samples. The junction shows trimming of 6 bases on V and 8 bases on J, and the gene matches do not reach 4 bases of it. The CDR3, from cysteine to phenylalanine, totals 12 residues. Only the CDR3 DNA is retained, 36 bases long and in frame from the first base. CDR1 and CDR2 (SNHLY, FYNNEI) derive from the germline V gene. Libraries came from the immunoSEQ multiplex PCR assay. The multiplex PCR relied on a mix of 60 forward primers for TCR Vbeta segments and 13 reverse primers for TCR Jbeta segments. The CDR3 region of rearranged TCR beta genes was amplified from genomic DNA with a multiplex PCR assay. The amplified TCR beta libraries were sequenced on the Illumina HiSeq System as 87-base-pair reads. The study's own analysis went as follows. A later analysis tallied 75 million to 95 million unique TCR beta chains across the 666 repertoires, and 10 million to 11 million of those chains were shared by two or more donors. A nearest-neighbor algorithm error-corrected the raw reads and collapsed the reads into unique sequences, merging closely related sequences to remove PCR and sequencing errors. V, D and J gene segments were assigned by aligning CDR3 sequences to IMGT reference sequences. Each retained sequence needed at least a six-nucleotide match to both a V gene segment and a J gene segment. Rearrangements were classified as productive when the CDR3 lacked stop codons and remained in frame with V and J, and all other rearrangements were classified as non-productive. Following IMGT convention, CDR3 was defined as the stretch from the second conserved V-encoded cysteine to the conserved J-encoded phenylalanine. In an earlier analysis of 587 of the donors, sequences lacking an unambiguous match to a single V gene segment were excluded. In an earlier analysis of 450 to 700 of the donors, V segments were called functional above 56.7% productive rearrangements and were called segregating when the between-donor standard deviation exceeded 5%. A statistical classification framework was built to diagnose cytomegalovirus status from the catalog of TCR beta chain sequences. In a later analysis, V and J genes were assigned by comparing TCR nucleotide sequences against IMGT/GENE-DB human TR gene sequences. The TCRdist pipeline was used in a later analysis to assign CDR3 sequences and most-parsimonious VDJ recombination scenarios. In a later analysis, every TCR beta chain was defined by the combination of its CDR3 amino acid sequence and its V-gene family, and reads without a unique V-gene family were dropped. A later analysis removed over 500 highly shared, low-generation-probability nucleotide sequences to deal with suspected cross-contamination and a sequencing artifact. In a later analysis, a clonal expansion index for each public chain was calculated from normalized within-repertoire ranks of inferred template counts. A later analysis computed generation probabilities with a VDJ recombination model fitted to out-of-frame rearrangements, and checked the results against IGoR. Hypergeometric tests were used in a later analysis to score TCR-TCR, TCR-HLA and TCR-CMV co-occurrence, with a repertoire-size bias correction applied to the TCR pairs. In a later analysis, false discovery rates were estimated by permuting HLA or CMV assignments 20 times. In a later analysis, co-occurring TCRs were grouped with DBSCAN, and TCRdist sequence similarity was added when clustering was performed within HLA-allele-positive subsets. Repertoires with fewer than 30,000 or more than 120,000 public chains were left out of co-occurrence clustering, as were a few repertoires with anomalous nucleotide sharing. TCRdb holds this immuneACCESS table with in-frame rearrangements only. Some clones are missing; in checked studies, unresolved V genes explain under half, and the rest has no known cause. Clone size and the V and J calls come from that table; the DNA yielded D and trimming. In all, the sample holds around 170,000 clones, and over 65% of those were seen once. Jointly, the top ten make up 2% to 3% of the sample.

Sequencing was done on a sample of PBMCs. The clonotype was recovered from a woman in her forties or fifties in good health and CMV-seropositive. The V and J segments used are TRBV2 and TRBJ2-1; 7 of the junction bases match TRBD1. CDR3 region: CASSGQAYEQFF. The DNA sequence is given as TGTGCCAGCAGCGGACAGGCGTATGAGCAGTTCTTC. Here the CDR3 is joined to the reference TRBV2 and TRBJ2-1 genes, and the full variable domain is: EPEVTQTPSHQVTQMGQEVILRCVPISNHLYFYWYRQILGQKVEFLVSFYNNEISEKSEIFDDQFSVERPDGSNFTLKIRSTKLEDSAMYFCASSGQAYEQFFGPGTRLTVL.